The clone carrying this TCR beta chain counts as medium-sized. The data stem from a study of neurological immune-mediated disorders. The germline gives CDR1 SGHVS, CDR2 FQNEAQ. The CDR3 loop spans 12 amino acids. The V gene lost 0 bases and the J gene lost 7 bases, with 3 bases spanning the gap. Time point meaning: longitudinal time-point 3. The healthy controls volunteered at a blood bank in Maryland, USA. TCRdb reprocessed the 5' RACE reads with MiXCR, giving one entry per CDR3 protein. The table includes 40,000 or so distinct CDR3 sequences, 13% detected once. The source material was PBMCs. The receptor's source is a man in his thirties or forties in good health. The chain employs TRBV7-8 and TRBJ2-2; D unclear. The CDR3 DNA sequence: TGTGCCAGCAGCTTAGCGGGCGGGGAGCTGTTTTTT. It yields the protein CASSLAGGELFF.